Here is one T cell receptor (beta chain) with its context. The antigen is not known. All patients relapsed after autologous stem cell transplantation, and brentuximab vedotin exposure varied. Sequenced by immunoSEQ multiplex PCR; TCRdb stores in-frame clones only, minus some. The top ten hold around an eighth of the sample, which has about 9,900 clones, 80% to 95% seen once. This specimen belongs to a study of PD-1 blockade in classical Hodgkin lymphoma. Findings and limits, study-wide: While CD8+ TCR diversity did not rise significantly by C4D1, CD4+ TCR diversity did.

The starting material was peripheral blood mononuclear cells (PBMCs), obtained at baseline. This receptor was taken from a human donor with classical Hodgkin lymphoma.

For the CDR3, the DNA is TGCGCCAGCAGCTCGCAAGGCGGATCCGAAGAAAAACTGTTTTTT. Protein sequence: CASSSQGGSEEKLFF. This rearrangement joins TRBV5-1 to TRBJ1-4; D is undetermined. This CDR3 is 15 amino acids long. V gave up 3 bases and J gave up 8 bases, with 17 bases separating them. Germline V CDR1 and CDR2: SGHRS, YFSETQ. The whole variable domain, remainder taken from reference TRBV5-1 and TRBJ1-4, is KAGVTQTPRYLIKTRGQQVTLSCSPISGHRSVSWYQQTPGQGLQFLFEYFSETQRNKGNFPGRFSGRQFSNSRSEMNVSTLELGDSALYLCASSSQGGSEEKLFFGSGTQLSVL.